The 32 T cell receptor beta chains in this list originate from one sample, sequenced in a study of shared clonotypes between healthy human individuals. Assay: immunoSEQ multiplex PCR; the TCRdb copy retains only in-frame clones and omits some. The table records about 2.1 million clones, about 94% of them present only once. CD45RO negativity and positive selection for CCR7 defined naive CD8 cells, a population that excluded terminally differentiated effector memory CD45RA+ cells. Sequencing was done on a sample of naive CD8+ T cells from PBMCs. These TCRs come from a young man in good health. Some clones in this sample may be carry-over from other donors' samples.

As concerns this clone: The same CDR3 also results from other DNA sequences found in this sample. The chain couples TRBV5-1 to TRBJ1-1; 9 nucleotides line up with TRBD1. The CDR3 extends over 14 amino acids. Trimming removed 4 bases from V and 4 bases from J; junction bases left unmatched: 5. CDR1 SGHRS and CDR2 YFSETQ come from the germline V gene. As DNA, the CDR3 is TGCGCCAGCAGCGCAGGACAGGGGATCACTGAAGCTTTCTTT. Translation gives CASSAGQGITEAFF.

The DNA for the CDR3 is TGTGCCAGCAGCTTAGGTGGGAAGGGGGTCTATGGCTACACCTTC. This translates into CASSLGGKGVYGYTF. This rearrangement joins TRBV13 to TRBJ1-2; weak D call: TRBD1 (6 bases). CDR3 length: 15 residues. The germline V and J ends were trimmed by 0 bases and 4 bases, with 12 bases remaining between them. The germline V gene has CDR1 PRHDT and CDR2 FYEKMQ (reference sequence).

The V gene is TRBV6-4, the J gene TRBJ2-3; either TRBD1 or TRBD2 may fit D (5 bases each). V lost 6 bases and J 5 bases, leaving 21 bases between the germline ends. The CDR3 is 16 residues long. The germline gives CDR1 MRHNA, CDR2 SNTAGT. CDR3 amino acids: CASSPFPRGRGDTQYF. DNA of the CDR3: TGTGCCAGCAGCCCCTTCCCGAGGGGCCGGGGAGATACGCAGTATTTT.

V and J are TRBV10-3 and TRBJ2-7, with TRBD2 as a possible D gene (6 bases). The CDR3 runs 13 residues. The V end was cut by 5 bases, the J end by 6 bases, with 14 bases between. The V gene's germline CDR1 is ENHRY and CDR2 SYGVKD. Here the CDR3 reads CAISREGRIEQYF. The CDR3 nucleotides read TGTGCCATCAGTCGAGAGGGGAGGATCGAGCAGTACTTC.

The rearrangement uses TRBV14 and TRBJ2-2; 7 bases match TRBD1. The CDR3 loop spans 15 amino acids. J was trimmed by 3 bases and V by 4 bases; bases with no gene match: 5. Germline V CDR1 and CDR2: SGHDN, FVKESK. As DNA, the CDR3 is TGTGCCAGCAGCCCGACAGGGCTTTACACCGGGGAGCTGTTTTTT. Its translation: CASSPTGLYTGELFF.

This sequence joins TRBV6-5 and TRBJ2-1, with D possibly TRBD1 on 5 matching bases. The CDR3 contains 13 residues. Germline CDR1 reads MNHEY; CDR2 reads SVGAGI. V was cut by 10 bases and J by 2 bases, with 12 bases left in between. The CDR3 is CAISQGPYNEQFF. The CDR3 DNA is TGTGCCATTTCGCAGGGTCCCTACAATGAGCAGTTCTTC.

DNA of the CDR3: TGTGCCAGCAGCGAAGGGTCGGGGGGTTCCTACGAGCAGTACTTC. Translating gives CASSEGSGGSYEQYF. This sequence joins TRBV9 and TRBJ2-7; TRBD2 agrees at 7 bases. V shed 3 bases and J 1 base; nucleotides not matched to a gene: 7. The germline CDR1 and CDR2 sequences are SGDLS and YYNGEE. This CDR3 has 15 amino acids.

The rearrangement joins TRBV5-1 to TRBJ2-3, with 9 bases lining up with TRBD2. The germline CDR1 and CDR2 sequences are SGHRS and YFSETQ. CDR3 length: 18 amino acids. The trim removed 3 bases at V and 3 bases at J, leaving 14 bases unmatched. The CDR3 reads CASSSRGSGRLKTDTQYF. In nucleotides, the CDR3 is TGCGCCAGCAGCTCCCGAGGAAGCGGGAGGCTTAAAACAGATACGCAGTATTTT.

This chain joins TRBV25-1 and TRBJ1-6; D unresolved. The CDR3 extends over 13 amino acids. V lost 7 bases to trimming and J lost 9 bases, with 13 bases between them. The germline V gene encodes CDR1 MGHDK and CDR2 SYGVNS. The CDR3 region is CASNFGRGSPLHF. CDR3 in DNA: TGTGCCAGCAATTTCGGGCGGGGTTCACCCCTCCACTTT. The full variable domain, completed using reference TRBV25-1 and TRBJ1-6, is EADIYQTPRYLVIGTGKKITLECSQTMGHDKMYWYQQDPGMELHLIHYSYGVNSTEKGDLSSESTVSRIRTEHFPLTLESARPSHTSQYLCASNFGRGSPLHFGNGTRLTVT.

The V and J genes are TRBV7-9 and TRBJ1-4; D is ambiguous. In germline, CDR1 is SEHNR, CDR2 FQNEAQ (reference sequence). With 5 bases removed from V and 5 bases from J, the gap between germline ends came to 18 bases. The CDR3 extends over 16 amino acids. The chain's CDR3 is CASSPPIRDGNEKLFF. The DNA for the CDR3 is TGTGCCAGCAGCCCGCCGATCCGAGACGGAAATGAAAAACTGTTTTTT.

This clone was recorded once. The chain recombines TRBV19 with TRBJ1-1; the D is unclear. Germline CDR1 reads LNHDA; CDR2 reads SQIVND (reference sequence). The CDR3 has 14 amino acids. Trimming pared 6 bases from V and 2 bases from J, leaving 13 bases between. This chain's CDR3 is CASSHPISNTEAFF. The DNA of the CDR3 is TGTGCCAGTAGCCATCCGATTAGTAACACTGAAGCTTTCTTT.

V gene TRBV29-1 combines with J gene TRBJ2-1; perhaps TRBD1 as D (6 bases). Germline lookup yields CDR1 SQVTM and CDR2 ANQGSEA. CDR3 length equals 15 residues. Trimming removed 2 bases at V and 0 bases at J, with 11 bases between. CDR3 nucleotide sequence: TGCAGCGTTGAAAGTAGGGGGAGCTCCTACAATGAGCAGTTCTTC. Its translation is CSVESRGSSYNEQFF.

Comment on this clone: Other DNA sequences in the sample encode the same CDR3. The V and J genes are TRBV28 and TRBJ1-5; no definite D call. The CDR3 runs to 12 residues. Deletions cut 1 base from V and 6 bases from J, with 4 bases between. Germline assignment: CDR1 MDHEN and CDR2 SYDVKM. The CDR3 loop is CASSLSGQPQHF. The CDR3 nucleotides are TGTGCCAGCAGTTTATCAGGTCAGCCCCAGCATTTT.

J is TRBJ1-1 and V is TRBV19, with 8 bases that match TRBD1. The CDR3 is made up of 14 amino acids. CDR1 and CDR2 (germline): LNHDA, SQIVND (reference sequence). Trimming took 7 bases from V and 4 from J; bases not matched to a gene: 8. CDR3 residues: CASNLFGQGTEAFF. For the CDR3, the DNA is TGTGCCAGTAATCTATTCGGACAGGGCACTGAAGCTTTCTTT. Supplemented by reference TRBV19 and TRBJ1-1, the full variable domain reads DGGITQSPKYLFRKEGQNVTLSCEQNLNHDAMYWYRQDPGQGLRLIYYSQIVNDFQKGDIAEGYSVSREKKESFPLTVTSAQKNPTAFYLCASNLFGQGTEAFFGQGTRLTVV.

CDR3 residues: CASSYGPGGLYYGYTF. DNA for the CDR3: TGTGCCAGCAGTTACGGTCCAGGCGGGTTGTACTATGGCTACACCTTC. V usage is TRBV6-5 and J usage is TRBJ1-2; unclear D gene. CDR3 size: 16 residues. The ends were cut back, 2 bases at V and 3 bases at J, with 16 bases in the middle. Per germline, CDR1 MNHEY and CDR2 SVGAGI.

The chain joins TRBV28 to TRBJ1-1, with a possible D match to TRBD1 (5 bases). Germline V gives CDR1 MDHEN, CDR2 SYDVKM. The V end was cut by 1 base, the J end by 5 bases, with 17 bases between. The CDR3 runs to 16 residues. Here the CDR3 reads CASSLLVGGTGTEAFF. CDR3 sequence (DNA): TGTGCCAGCAGTTTATTGGTCGGGGGAACGGGAACTGAAGCTTTCTTT.

The V gene is TRBV6-5, the J gene TRBJ2-7, with 8 positions matching TRBD1. Germline V gene sequence: CDR1 MNHEY, CDR2 SVGAGI. Germline trimming cut 2 bases from V and 5 bases from J; bases unmatched to any gene: 5. The CDR3 sequence is 14 residues long. For the CDR3, the DNA is TGTGCCAGCAGTTACCGGACAGGGCCTAACGAGCAGTACTTC. This gives the protein CASSYRTGPNEQYF.

This CDR3 reads CASKDRDRQPQHF. DNA for the CDR3: TGTGCCAGCAAAGACAGGGACCGGCAGCCCCAGCATTTT. The J gene is TRBJ1-5, the V gene TRBV2; 7 nucleotides match TRBD1. The CDR3 covers 13 residues. V shed 7 bases, J shed 7 bases, and the junction held 7 bases outside the gene matches. The germline V gene has CDR1 SNHLY and CDR2 FYNNEI.

The chain combines TRBV4-1 with TRBJ1-2, with a weak D call TRBD1 (5 bases). This CDR3 spans 14 amino acids. Germline loops: CDR1 MGHRA, CDR2 YSYEKL. The V gene lost 1 base and the J gene lost 7 bases, with 13 bases spanning the gap. The CDR3 nucleotides are TGCGCCAGCAGCCAAGCAGGGCTGAGATTTGGCTACACCTTC. Translated: CASSQAGLRFGYTF.

V and J are TRBV28 and TRBJ2-1; 8 bases line up with TRBD2. The CDR3 contains 15 residues. In germline, CDR1 is MDHEN, CDR2 SYDVKM. Unmatched junction bases numbered 3, after V lost 2 bases and J lost 3 bases. The CDR3 reads CASSLAGGLYNEQFF. The DNA for the CDR3 is TGTGCCAGCAGTTTAGCGGGAGGTCTCTACAATGAGCAGTTCTTC.

The V gene is TRBV6-5, the J gene TRBJ2-7, with 7 bases that match TRBD1. V trimming: 3 bases; J trimming: 3 bases; junction bases outside the gene matches: 8. The CDR3 is made up of 15 amino acids. CDR1 and CDR2 from the germline V gene are MNHEY and SVGAGI. Written as DNA, the CDR3 is TGTGCCAGCAGTTATGTTCCCGGACAGGTCTACGAGCAGTACTTC. Its protein product is CASSYVPGQVYEQYF.

This chain connects TRBV28 to TRBJ1-5; TRBD1 matches 9 bases. From germline, CDR1 is MDHEN and CDR2 SYDVKM. The CDR3 runs to 16 residues. Trimming took 6 bases from V and 7 from J; bases not matched to a gene: 13. This CDR3 is CASSPSRGQGSQPQHF. CDR3 coding DNA: TGTGCCAGCAGCCCCTCCCGTGGACAGGGGAGCCAGCCCCAGCATTTT.

A remark on this clone: One junction end does not reproduce the germline sequence, and a read error may be involved. The CDR3 loop reads CASREDSGTGREQYF. The CDR3 DNA sequence: TGTGCCAGCAGGGAAGATTCCGGGACAGGGCGGGAGCAGTACTTC. V usage is TRBV2 and J usage is TRBJ2-7, with 9 positions matching TRBD1. The CDR3 runs 15 residues. Germline CDR1 reads SNHLY; CDR2 reads FYNNEI.

The count of this clone is one. The chain is built from TRBV27 and TRBJ1-2; D is possibly TRBD1 (6 bases). V lost 3 bases, J lost 5 bases, and 10 bases lay in between. CDR1 is MNHEY, CDR2 SMNVEV, per germline (reference sequence). The CDR3 covers 13 residues. This chain's CDR3 is CASSFGGQYGYTF. Written as DNA, the CDR3 is TGTGCCAGCAGTTTTGGGGGGCAATATGGCTACACCTTC.

The chain carries TRBV6-5 and TRBJ2-3; the D gene is possibly TRBD2 (6 bases). The CDR3 loop spans 14 amino acids. The V end lost 6 bases, the J end lost 4 bases, and 14 bases lay between the germline ends. The germline gives CDR1 MNHEY, CDR2 SVGAGI. CDR3 nucleotide sequence: TGTGCCAGCAGGTCGGGAGTTAGTCCAGATACGCAGTATTTT. It codes for CASRSGVSPDTQYF.

CDR3 nucleotide sequence: TGTGCCAGCAGCCTGCTAGAACTAGAGTACGAGCAGTACTTC. It codes for CASSLLELEYEQYF. This chain connects TRBV11-2 to TRBJ2-7; D may be TRBD2 (5 bases). Between the trimmed V and J ends, which lost 5 bases and 4 bases, there was a span of 15 bases. Germline CDR1 SGHAT, CDR2 FQNNGV. The CDR3 sequence is 14 residues long.

V and J are TRBV19 and TRBJ2-1, with 8 bases fitting TRBD1. The germline CDR1 and CDR2 sequences are LNHDA and SQIVND (reference sequence). This CDR3 has 17 amino acids. The junction had 15 bases not matched to a gene; V was cut back by 5 bases and J by 6 bases. CDR3 DNA sequence: TGTGCCAGTAGTTGGTCGACAGGGGATTTGATAGCCAATGAGCAGTTCTTC. Translating gives CASSWSTGDLIANEQFF.

CDR3 protein: CASSLIGELVGYEQFF. The DNA of the CDR3 is TGTGCCAGCAGTTTGATCGGGGAGCTGGTCGGCTATGAGCAGTTCTTC. The genes are TRBV28 and TRBJ2-1, with D perhaps matching TRBD2 (5 bases). The ends were cut back, 3 bases at V and 8 bases at J, with 20 bases in the middle. This CDR3 region has 16 residues. CDR1 and CDR2 from the germline V gene are MDHEN and SYDVKM. Looking up the rest from reference TRBV28 and TRBJ2-1 gives the full variable domain: DVKVTQSSRYLVKRTGEKVFLECVQDMDHENMFWYRQDPGLGLRLIYFSYDVKMKEKGDIPEGYSVSREKKERFSLILESASTNQTSMYLCASSLIGELVGYEQFFGPGTRLTVL.

This chain joins TRBV13 and TRBJ1-1; TRBD1 matches at 9 bases. The CDR3 is 13 amino acids. The V gene end was trimmed by 4 bases and the J gene end by 5 bases; junction bases not matched to a gene: 2. Per germline, CDR1 PRHDT and CDR2 FYEKMQ (reference sequence). DNA of the CDR3: TGTGCCAGCAGCTACAGGGGGCTTACTGAAGCTTTCTTT. Translating gives CASSYRGLTEAFF.

The chain links TRBV7-8 to TRBJ2-7; 14 positions agree with TRBD2. The CDR3 runs 14 residues. Germline V gives CDR1 SGHVS, CDR2 FQNEAQ. V dropped 4 bases and J dropped 5; count of bases not matched to a gene: 1. As DNA, the CDR3 is TGTGCCAGCAGCTGGGGACTAGCGGGAGACGAGCAGTACTTC. Its translation is CASSWGLAGDEQYF.

J is TRBJ2-2 and V is TRBV28, with a weak D call TRBD1 (6 bases). This CDR3 is built from 14 residues. V lost 5 bases and J 6 bases, leaving 13 bases between the germline ends. The germline V gene encodes CDR1 MDHEN and CDR2 SYDVKM. CDR3 region: CASSTIQGPGELFF. CDR3 bases: TGTGCCAGCAGTACCATTCAGGGGCCCGGGGAGCTGTTTTTT.

This clone has only one observation. V is TRBV19 and J is TRBJ1-1; D is uncertain. This CDR3 spans 13 amino acids. The germline V and J ends were trimmed by 3 bases and 4 bases, with 9 bases remaining between them. Germline V gene data show CDR1 as LNHDA and CDR2 as SQIVND (reference sequence). CDR3 sequence (DNA): TGTGCCAGTAGTATGGGGATACTCACTGAAGCTTTCTTT. This encodes CASSMGILTEAFF.